Reported below is one T cell receptor (beta chain). This entry belongs to a study of PD-L1 blockade in urothelial cancer. Germline-derived CDR1 and CDR2 are SGHTA and FQGTGA. There are 13 residues in the CDR3. The V gene lost 7 bases and the J gene lost 8 bases, with 15 bases spanning the gap. Sample contribution per patient ranged from 1 to 8, covering pretreatment and on-treatment. Measured with immunoSEQ multiplex PCR; TCRdb has only the in-frame clones, and not every one. This table holds about 82,000 clones, around nine tenths found once. The gene calls are TRBV7-3 and TRBJ2-1; D call uncertain. The TCR was taken from a man in his fifties or sixties with urothelial cancer. The sample here was PBMCs, taken around atezolizumab (anti-PD-L1) treatment. CDR3 residues: CASTETGEYEQFF. In nucleotides, the CDR3 is TGTGCCAGCACCGAGACTGGCGAGTATGAGCAGTTCTTC.